The rows below give T cell receptor beta chains drawn from one sample of a study of blood T cell repertoires in COVID-19. This table comes from immunoSEQ multiplex PCR, and its TCRdb copy is limited to in-frame clones, with some not included. The sample records 190,000 or so clones, approximately 84% being singletons. The specimen sequenced was peripheral blood. These receptors were collected from a human donor with acute or convalescent COVID-19. The donor label of this sample is uncertain. Each CDR3 is given with its conserved first and last residue. The D gene is left open where the match is weak. Part of the rows lack a size; the others show once, few, many or a class for expanded clones.

clone_size	v_call	d_call	j_call	cdr3_aa	cdr3_nt
-	TRBV18	-	TRBJ1-1	CASSFALTGNTEAFF	TGTGCCAGCTCATTCGCGCTTACAGGGAACACTGAAGCTTTCTTT
-	TRBV10-2	TRBD1	TRBJ1-1	CASSESIRDRGRNTEAFF	TGCGCCAGCAGTGAGTCGATCCGGGACAGGGGACGGAACACTGAAGCTTTCTTT
-	TRBV18	-	TRBJ2-3	CASSPSTDTQYF	TGTGCCAGCTCCCCTAGCACAGATACGCAGTATTTT
-	TRBV6-6	TRBD2	TRBJ2-3	CASSGLAGDRQYF	TGTGCCAGCAGTGGGCTAGCGGGAGACCGGCAGTATTTT
-	TRBV9	-	TRBJ2-5	CASSVVPGVGETQYF	TGTGCCAGCAGCGTAGTCCCGGGAGTGGGAGAGACCCAGTACTTC
-	TRBV19	TRBD1	TRBJ1-5	CASSRTGPDQPQHF	TGTGCCAGTAGCAGGACAGGGCCCGATCAGCCCCAGCATTTT
-	TRBV14	-	TRBJ2-5	CASSQAGLETQYF	TGTGCCAGCAGCCAAGCAGGGTTGGAGACCCAGTACTTC
-	TRBV18	TRBD2	TRBJ2-5	CASSPSSGKETQYF	TGTGCCAGCTCACCGTCTAGCGGGAAGGAGACCCAGTACTTC
-	TRBV18	-	TRBJ2-3	CASSPNLSDTQYF	TGTGCCAGCTCGCCTAACCTATCGGATACGCAGTATTTT
-	TRBV30	-	TRBJ1-2	CAWSVASFNYGYTF	TGTGCCTGGAGTGTAGCGAGTTTTAACTATGGCTACACCTTC
-	TRBV5-8	-	TRBJ2-1	CASSKQDNEQFF	TGTGCCAGCTCTAAGCAGGACAATGAGCAGTTCTTC
-	TRBV12-3/TRBV12-4	-	TRBJ1-1	CASSYGNTEAFF	TGTGCCAGCAGTTACGGGAACACTGAAGCTTTCTTT
-	TRBV2	TRBD2	TRBJ2-7	CASTLGGSIQEQYF	TGTGCCAGCACCCTCGGCGGGAGCATACAAGAGCAGTACTTC
-	TRBV11-3	TRBD1	TRBJ1-2	CASSPYDRGRGYTF	TGTGCCAGCAGCCCCTATGACAGGGGGCGGGGCTACACCTTC
-	TRBV7-8	TRBD2	TRBJ2-3	CASILREGSTDTQYF	TGTGCCAGCATCCTGCGGGAGGGCAGCACAGATACGCAGTATTTT
-	TRBV6-5	-	TRBJ2-2	CASSSGTTNTGELFF	TGTGCCAGCAGTTCCGGGACAACGAACACCGGGGAGCTGTTTTTT
-	TRBV27	TRBD1	TRBJ1-2	CASSLRDSWGYTF	TGTGCCAGCAGTTTACGGGACAGTTGGGGCTACACCTTC
-	TRBV6-5	-	TRBJ2-7	CASTNAYEQYF	TGTGCCAGCACTAACGCCTACGAGCAGTACTTC
few	TRBV19	TRBD1	TRBJ1-1	CASSIRDRGLMNTEAFF	TGTGCCAGTAGTATTAGGGACAGGGGGCTTATGAACACTGAAGCTTTCTTT
-	TRBV30	TRBD1	TRBJ1-5	CAWSGKGAPLYQPQHF	TGTGCCTGGAGTGGTAAGGGGGCCCCCTTGTATCAGCCCCAGCATTTT
-	TRBV2	-	TRBJ2-4	CASSEALQGIGQYF	TGTGCCAGCAGTGAAGCTTTGCAGGGTATAGGTCAGTACTTC
few	TRBV6-1	TRBD2	TRBJ2-7	CASSERRLAGVGSYEQYF	TGTGCCAGCAGTGAAAGGAGACTAGCGGGAGTAGGTTCCTACGAGCAGTACTTC
once	TRBV25-1	-	TRBJ1-3	CASSRDGNTIYF	TGTGCCAGCAGTCGGGATGGAAACACCATATATTTT
-	TRBV29-1	-	TRBJ2-1	CSVEDPRFF	TGCAGCGTTGAAGATCCGCGGTTCTTC
-	TRBV3-1/TRBV3-2	TRBD2	TRBJ2-1	CASSTSGSSYNEQFF	TGTGCCAGCAGCACTAGCGGGAGCTCCTACAATGAGCAGTTCTTC
-	TRBV6-4	-	TRBJ1-1	CASSQAPDTEAFF	TGTGCCAGCAGTCAGGCTCCGGACACTGAAGCTTTCTTT
-	TRBV5-1	TRBD1	TRBJ2-4	CASSLEPTGHINIQYF	TGCGCCAGCAGCTTGGAGCCGACAGGGCATATCAACATTCAGTACTTC